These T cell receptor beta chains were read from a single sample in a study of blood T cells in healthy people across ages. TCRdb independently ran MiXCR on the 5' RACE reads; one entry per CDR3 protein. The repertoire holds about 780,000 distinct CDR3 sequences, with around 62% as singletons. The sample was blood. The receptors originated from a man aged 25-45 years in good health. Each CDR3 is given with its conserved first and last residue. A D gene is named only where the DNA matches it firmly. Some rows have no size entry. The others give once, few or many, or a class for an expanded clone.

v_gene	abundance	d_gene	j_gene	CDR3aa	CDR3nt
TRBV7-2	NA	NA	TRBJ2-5	CASSPSVQETQYF	TGTGCCAGCAGCCCCTCCGTCCAAGAGACCCAGTACTTC
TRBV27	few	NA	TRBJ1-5	CASSLYGGLNQPQHF	TGTGCCAGCAGTTTATACGGGGGATTGAATCAGCCCCAGCATTTT
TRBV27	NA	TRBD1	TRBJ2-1	CASRSKGAGPSYNEQFF	TGTGCCAGCAGGTCCAAGGGGGCAGGGCCATCCTACAATGAGCAGTTCTTC
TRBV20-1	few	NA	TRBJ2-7	CSANDVRASYEQYF	TGCAGTGCCAACGACGTACGGGCCTCCTACGAGCAGTACTTC
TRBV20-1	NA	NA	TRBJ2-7	CSARERVEQYF	TGCAGTGCTAGAGAGAGGGTCGAGCAGTACTTC
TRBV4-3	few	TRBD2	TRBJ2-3	CASSPRTGLAGDTQYF	TGCGCCAGCAGCCCCCGGACAGGACTAGCGGGCGATACGCAGTATTTT
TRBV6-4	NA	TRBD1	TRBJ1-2	CASSGDRGEGYTF	TGTGCCAGCAGTGGGGACAGGGGAGAGGGCTACACCTTC
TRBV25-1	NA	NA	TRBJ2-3	CASSELGVGTDTQYF	TGTGCCAGCAGTGAGTTGGGCGTCGGCACAGATACGCAGTATTTT
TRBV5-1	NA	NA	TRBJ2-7	CASSVVSPYEQYF	TGCGCCAGCAGCGTGGTATCCCCGTACGAGCAGTACTTC
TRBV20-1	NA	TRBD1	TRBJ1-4	CSARPVDRDEKLFF	TGCAGTGCCCGACCCGTGGACAGGGATGAAAAACTGTTTTTT
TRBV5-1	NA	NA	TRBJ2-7	CASSLDGTSGGQYF	TGCGCCAGCAGCTTGGACGGGACTTCAGGAGGGCAGTACTTC
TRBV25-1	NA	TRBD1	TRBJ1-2	CASSKGGRGRRGYTF	TGTGCCAGCAGTAAAGGGGGCAGGGGACGAAGAGGCTACACCTTC
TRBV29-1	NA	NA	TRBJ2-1	CSVGLQGNEQFF	TGCAGCGTTGGTTTACAGGGCAATGAGCAGTTCTTC
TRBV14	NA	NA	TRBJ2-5	CASSQDLALGWGTQYF	TGTGCCAGCAGCCAAGATTTAGCGCTCGGCTGGGGGACCCAGTACTTC
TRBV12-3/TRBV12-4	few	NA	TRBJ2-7	CASNPEGLSYEQYF	TGTGCCAGCAACCCGGAGGGGCTCTCCTACGAGCAGTACTTC
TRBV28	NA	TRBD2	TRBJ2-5	CASSPPGLAGALKETQYF	TGTGCCAGCAGTCCCCCTGGACTAGCGGGGGCACTAAAAGAGACCCAGTACTTC
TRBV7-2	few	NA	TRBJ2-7	CASSLDHGSYEQYF	TGTGCCAGCAGCTTAGACCACGGCTCCTACGAGCAGTACTTC
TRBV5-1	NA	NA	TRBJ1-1	CASSARGAMNTEAFF	TGTGCCAGCAGCGCCCGGGGGGCGATGAACACTGAAGCTTTCTTT
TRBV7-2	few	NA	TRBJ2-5	CASSLALFQETQYF	TGTGCCAGCAGCTTAGCCCTCTTCCAAGAGACCCAGTACTTC
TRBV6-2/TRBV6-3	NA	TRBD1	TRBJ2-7	CASSKTGAYEQYF	TGTGCCAGCAGTAAGACAGGGGCATACGAGCAGTACTTC
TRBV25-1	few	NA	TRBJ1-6	CASSELVFDSPLHF	TGTGCCAGCAGTGAATTGGTGTTCGATTCACCCCTCCACTTT
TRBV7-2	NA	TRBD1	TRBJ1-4	CASSSWDRENEKLFF	TGTGCCAGCAGCTCGTGGGACAGGGAGAATGAAAAACTGTTTTTT
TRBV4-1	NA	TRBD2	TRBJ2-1	CASSQLDSGGDERFF	TGCGCCAGCAGCCAACTGGATAGCGGGGGGGATGAGCGGTTCTTC
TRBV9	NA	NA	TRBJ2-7	CASSAAGLGYEQYF	TGTGCCAGCAGCGCCGCAGGTCTTGGCTACGAGCAGTACTTC
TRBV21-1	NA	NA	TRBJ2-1	CASSKGPVYNEQFF	TGTGCCAGCAGCAAAGGCCCAGTCTACAATGAGCAGTTCTTC